The T cell receptor beta chain described here comes from a study of response to subunit inactivated influenza vaccine. The study, taken as a whole, reports: The study's authors posited that every seasonal influenza vaccination enlists few new T cells.

TCRdb called the RT-PCR reads again in MiXCR, with one record for every CDR3 protein. Of about 500,000 distinct CDR3 sequences in the sample, 13% were seen once. This CDR3 region has 16 residues. Worth noting for this clonotype: Its specificity is unknown.

Sequences were derived from PBMCs from blood, sampled 40 to 50 days after vaccination. The TCR comes from a man aged 50 to 59 who received an inactivated influenza vaccine. The chain is built from TRBV21-1 and TRBJ2-2; the table's D call, TRBD2, was not checked against the DNA. TRBV21-1 is classified as a pseudogene. CDR3 in amino acids: CASSEDPDPRTGELFF. CDR3 nucleotides: TGTGCCAGCAGTGAAGACCCGGACCCCCGGACCGGGGAGCTGTTTTTT.